One and the same sample provided the 5 T cell receptor beta chains below, sequenced in a study of T cell responses to AZD1222 COVID-19 vaccine (dated by TCRdb to the early 2020s). Libraries came from the immunoSEQ multiplex PCR assay. TCRdb took this table from immuneACCESS and kept in-frame rearrangements with V and J called. Such tables lack part of the clones; where checked against another copy, unresolved V genes explain under half of the gap, and the rest is unexplained. The sample has more than 95,000 clones on record, approximately 87% of them singletons. The ten largest clones add up to more than 9% of the sample. The sample's time point label, in plain terms: baseline before first vaccination. The sequencing used peripheral blood, collected on day 0 of AZD1222 vaccination. All receptors come from an adult in good health.

The chain has TRBV4-3 and TRBJ2-7; the match to TRBD2 covers 8 bases. Germline V gene sequence: CDR1 LGHNA, CDR2 YSLEER. The CDR3 extends over 15 amino acids. V gave up 5 bases and J gave up 5 bases; unmatched junction bases: 11. The CDR3 DNA is TGCGCCAGCAGCGACAGAGCGGGAGCTGGGGACGAGCAGTACTTC. This encodes CASSDRAGAGDEQYF.

The chain's CDR3 is CASSQDWDPLNTDTQYF. The DNA of the CDR3 is TGCGCCAGCAGCCAAGACTGGGACCCCCTAAACACAGATACGCAGTATTTT. The chain recombines TRBV4-3 with TRBJ2-3; either TRBD1 or TRBD2 may fit D (5 bases each). CDR3 size: 17 residues. V lost 0 bases to trimming and J lost 2 bases, with 15 bases between them. Germline values: CDR1 LGHNA, CDR2 YSLEER.

The chain links TRBV2 to TRBJ1-5; D is uncertain. Per the germline V gene, CDR1 is SNHLY and CDR2 is FYNNEI. This CDR3 region has 14 residues. V lost 2 bases to trimming and J lost 4 bases, with 9 bases between them. CDR3 protein: CASSEQQYNQPQHF. CDR3 sequence (DNA): TGTGCCAGCAGTGAACAACAGTATAATCAGCCCCAGCATTTT.

The chain links TRBV7-2 to TRBJ2-1, with D perhaps matching TRBD1 (6 bases). Trimming removed 1 base from V and 2 bases from J, with 9 bases in between. The germline gives CDR1 SGHTA, CDR2 FQGNSA. The CDR3 runs to 15 residues. The CDR3 is CASSLVAGAYNEQFF. Written as DNA, the CDR3 is TGTGCCAGCAGCTTAGTGGCAGGGGCCTACAATGAGCAGTTCTTC.

This chain uses TRBV16 with TRBJ2-7, with D maybe TRBD1 (6 bases). Germline CDR1 KGHSY, CDR2 FQNENV. There are 14 residues in the CDR3. Between the trimmed V and J ends, which lost 2 bases and 2 bases, there was a span of 10 bases. In nucleotides, the CDR3 is TGTGCCAGCAGCCAAAACAGGGTGGCCTACGAGCAGTACTTC. Its translation is CASSQNRVAYEQYF.